Below, 32 T cell receptor beta chains from the same sample are listed, as sequenced in a study of CD8 T cells in ankylosing spondylitis. Study-wide results and caveats: Blood of patients with ankylosing spondylitis appeared to be characterized by a TCR beta motif of several highly homologous variants.

What these receptors recognize is not known. TCRdb passed the 5' RACE reads through MiXCR, listing each CDR3 protein once. The data hold approximately 220,000 distinct CDR3 sequences, with approximately 16% observed a single time. The sequenced material came from blood, either unsorted or a sorted T cell fraction (not recorded which). The receptors were sampled from a male donor with ankylosing spondylitis.

On this clonotype itself: A much bigger clone sits one base away, suggesting this may be a read error. V gene TRBV3-1 combines with J gene TRBJ2-1, with 11 bases lining up with TRBD2. Germline V CDR1 and CDR2: LGHDT, YNNKEL (reference sequence). The CDR3 consists of 17 residues. CDR3: CACSLTSGRVSYNEQFF. The DNA for the CDR3 is TGTGCCTGCAGCCTCACTAGCGGGAGAGTCTCCTACAATGAGCAGTTCTTC.

The gene calls are TRBV30 and TRBJ1-1; 7 nucleotides match TRBD1. V gave up 2 bases and J gave up 2 bases; unmatched junction bases: 5. CDR1 and CDR2 (germline): GTSNPN, SVGIG (reference sequence). This CDR3 comprises 14 residues. The DNA of the CDR3 is TGTGCCTGGAGTAGGGGGCAGTCTAACACTGAAGCTTTCTTT. It codes for CAWSRGQSNTEAFF.

In its sample, this clonotype was seen a few times. This chain joins TRBV27 and TRBJ2-3; 8 nucleotides match TRBD2. The junction had 9 bases not matched to a gene; V was cut back by 5 bases and J by 2 bases. The CDR3 totals 16 residues. From germline, CDR1 is MNHEY and CDR2 SMNVEV (reference sequence). Here the CDR3 DNA reads TGTGCCAGCAGTCCACCGAGCGGGAGCGACACAGATACGCAGTATTTT. Translating gives CASSPPSGSDTDTQYF.

The rearrangement uses TRBV19 and TRBJ2-3, with D unclear. The V and J ends lost 4 bases and 4 bases respectively, with 9 bases between them. Germline CDR1 reads LNHDA; CDR2 reads SQIVND (reference sequence). This CDR3 comprises 13 residues. The CDR3 loop is CASSSRYPDTQYF. The DNA of the CDR3 is TGTGCCAGTAGTAGCAGGTACCCAGATACGCAGTATTTT.

The gene calls are TRBV28 and TRBJ2-7; 13 bases are shared with TRBD2. This CDR3 has 18 amino acids. Unmatched junction bases numbered 12, after V lost 6 bases and J lost 1 base. Germline V gene sequence: CDR1 MDHEN, CDR2 SYDVKM. CDR3: CASSPVGLAGAGSYEQYF. For the CDR3, the DNA is TGTGCCAGCAGCCCCGTCGGACTAGCGGGAGCCGGGTCCTACGAGCAGTACTTC.

This clonotype was detected once. V and J are TRBV4-3 and TRBJ1-2; no reliable D call. Germline V gene sequence: CDR1 LGHNA, CDR2 YSLEER. V dropped 0 bases and J dropped 4 bases, with 18 bases sitting between them. The CDR3 is 17 amino acids. DNA for the CDR3: TGCGCCAGCAGCCAAGATTTCTTGAGTGCAGGCAGCTATGGCTACACCTTC. Translated: CASSQDFLSAGSYGYTF.

This clonotype has more than one count but fewer than ten. The gene calls are TRBV6-1 and TRBJ2-7; TRBD1 is a possible D gene (6 bases). CDR1 MNHNS and CDR2 SASEGT come from the germline V gene. The CDR3 runs to 14 residues. The V end lost 7 bases, the J end lost 6 bases, and 19 bases lay between the germline ends. CDR3 DNA sequence: TGTGCCAGCACCGGGTACAGGGAAGGTTTCGAGCAGTACTTC. Amino acids: CASTGYREGFEQYF.

V usage is TRBV6-1 and J usage is TRBJ1-1, with D maybe TRBD1 (6 bases). Looked up from germline, CDR1 is MNHNS and CDR2 is SASEGT. The CDR3 is made up of 13 amino acids. V was cut by 8 bases and J by 2 bases, with 12 bases left in between. The CDR3 region has the DNA TGTGCCAGCCGGCGGGGGGCCAACACTGAAGCTTTCTTT. Translating it yields CASRRGANTEAFF.

This clonotype has more than one count but fewer than ten. V is TRBV28 and J is TRBJ2-1, with TRBD2 matching 13 bases. CDR3 size: 17 residues. V lost 3 bases to trimming and J lost 5 bases; unmatched junction nucleotides: 7. The germline gives CDR1 MDHEN, CDR2 SYDVKM. CDR3 amino acids: CASSLWTSGSRHNEQFF. CDR3 sequence (DNA): TGTGCCAGCAGTTTGTGGACTAGCGGGAGCCGGCACAATGAGCAGTTCTTC.

This clonotype was detected only a few times. The chain links TRBV27 to TRBJ2-7, with TRBD2 matching over 13 bases. Trimming at V came to 5 bases and at J to 6 bases, leaving 7 bases not matched to a gene. Germline lookup yields CDR1 MNHEY and CDR2 SMNVEV (reference sequence). The CDR3 has 15 amino acids. The CDR3 DNA follows: TGTGCCAGCAGTCCCCGACTAGCGGGAGGTCTCGAGCAGTACTTC. Its protein product is CASSPRLAGGLEQYF.

Here the CDR3 reads CASSAGTGVSYEQYF. The CDR3 DNA follows: TGTGCCAGCAGTGCCGGGACAGGGGTCTCCTACGAGCAGTACTTC. This sequence joins TRBV2 and TRBJ2-7; 10 bases line up with TRBD1. The CDR3 runs to 15 residues. Germline V gene lookup returns CDR1 SNHLY and CDR2 FYNNEI. V trimming: 4 bases; J trimming: 0 bases; junction bases outside the gene matches: 3.

The table lists this clonotype with a count of one. This chain joins TRBV7-9 and TRBJ1-1; possibly TRBD1 for D (6 bases). Germline values: CDR1 SEHNR, CDR2 FQNEAQ (reference sequence). The CDR3 has 15 residues. The V gene lost 5 bases and the J gene lost 5 bases, with 18 bases spanning the gap. CDR3 residues: CASSLEVGAGTEAFF. CDR3 nucleotide sequence: TGTGCCAGCAGCCTGGAGGTGGGGGCAGGAACTGAAGCTTTCTTT.

The genes are TRBV29-1 and TRBJ2-1; 10 bases are a match to TRBD2. Unmatched junction bases numbered 14, after V lost 4 bases and J lost 2 bases. From germline, CDR1 is SQVTM and CDR2 ANQGSEA. CDR3 length: 18 residues. The CDR3, as DNA: TGCAGCGTTGTTGGGCTAGCGGGAGAACCTAGCGCCTACAATGAGCAGTTCTTC. It yields the protein CSVVGLAGEPSAYNEQFF.

The V gene is TRBV7-9, the J gene TRBJ2-1; TRBD2 aligns across 14 bases. The CDR3 spans 14 residues. After removal of 5 bases from V and 8 bases from J, the junction contained 2 bases not matched to a gene. Germline V lookup: CDR1 SEHNR, CDR2 FQNEAQ (reference sequence). The CDR3: CASSRLAGGDEQFF. CDR3 bases: TGTGCCAGCAGCAGACTAGCGGGGGGGGATGAGCAGTTCTTC.

Here the CDR3 DNA reads TGTGCCAGCAGTTGGGGACAGGGGTTACAGCCCCAGCATTTT. Translated, it gives CASSWGQGLQPQHF. J is TRBJ1-5 and V is TRBV28; 10 nucleotides align to TRBD1. The ends lost 4 bases at V and 7 bases at J; junction bases unmatched: 4. Per the germline V gene, CDR1 is MDHEN and CDR2 is SYDVKM. This CDR3 region has 14 residues.

This clonotype has only a few counts. The V gene is TRBV30, the J gene TRBJ2-1; weak D call: TRBD1 (5 bases). V lost 0 bases, J lost 7 bases, and 7 bases lay in between. The CDR3 covers 12 residues. Germline assignment: CDR1 GTSNPN and CDR2 SVGIG (reference sequence). This CDR3 is CAWSVGVNEQFF. The CDR3 DNA follows: TGTGCCTGGAGTGTAGGGGTTAATGAGCAGTTCTTC. Full variable domain (missing parts from reference TRBV30 and TRBJ2-1): SQTIHQWPATLVQPVGSPLSLECTVEGTSNPNLYWYRQAAGRGLQLLFYSVGIGQISSEVPQNLSASRPQDRQFILSSKKLLLSDSGFYLCAWSVGVNEQFFGPGTRLTVL.

The sample holds a few counts of this clonotype. The chain is built from TRBV12-3 or TRBV12-4 and TRBJ2-3, with 12 nucleotides matching TRBD2. V was pared by 6 bases and J by 3 bases, with 16 bases of the junction left unmatched. This CDR3 is 19 amino acids long. The CDR3 sequence is CASSWETSGSGYSTDTQYF. The CDR3 bases are TGTGCCAGCAGCTGGGAGACTAGCGGGAGCGGGTACTCGACAGATACGCAGTATTTT.

This chain connects TRBV6-2 or TRBV6-3 to TRBJ1-1; D is unresolved. V was clipped by 0 bases and J by 4 bases, with 15 bases between them. Germline V gene sequence: CDR1 MNHEY, CDR2 SVGEGT. The CDR3 sequence is 16 residues long. CDR3 DNA sequence: TGTGCCAGCAGTTACTCGAAGGTCCGAGGGAGCACTGAAGCTTTCTTT. Translation gives CASSYSKVRGSTEAFF.

This clonotype was seen more than once but under ten times. This chain links TRBV7-9 with TRBJ1-5; TRBD1 is a possible D gene (5 bases). The germline V gene has CDR1 SEHNR and CDR2 FQNEAQ (reference sequence). The V end lost 5 bases, the J end lost 3 bases, and 11 bases lay between the germline ends. The CDR3 loop spans 14 amino acids. This CDR3 reads CASSQGTVNQPQHF. CDR3 sequence (DNA): TGTGCCAGCAGCCAAGGGACGGTCAATCAGCCCCAGCATTTT.

The J gene is TRBJ2-1, the V gene TRBV20-1, with 7 positions matching TRBD2. After removal of 6 bases from V and 5 bases from J, the junction contained 13 bases not matched to a gene. Per the germline V gene, CDR1 is DFQATT and CDR2 is SNEGSKA (reference sequence). The CDR3 loop spans 15 amino acids. The CDR3 loop reads CSATRMELANNEQFF. CDR3 nucleotide sequence: TGCAGTGCGACCCGAATGGAACTAGCGAACAATGAGCAGTTCTTC.

This clonotype was seen only a few times. This rearrangement joins TRBV6-1 to TRBJ2-2; perhaps TRBD1 as D (5 bases). CDR1 and CDR2 from the germline V gene are MNHNS and SASEGT. The length of the CDR3 is 15 residues. Trimming stripped 1 base from V and 0 bases from J, with 6 bases between. CDR3 nucleotides: TGTGCCAGCAGTGAAGAGGGGTCGAACACCGGGGAGCTGTTTTTT. This translates into CASSEEGSNTGELFF.

This clonotype was counted at least ten times. The genes are TRBV29-1 and TRBJ2-7; 9 nucleotides line up with TRBD1. CDR3 length: 13 amino acids. CDR1 is SQVTM and CDR2 is ANQGSEA in the germline V gene. Losses at the gene ends were 3 bases for V and 2 bases for J; bases not matched to a gene: 2. The CDR3 spells CSVEGQGTYEQYF. CDR3 nucleotides: TGCAGCGTTGAGGGACAGGGTACCTACGAGCAGTACTTC.

The chain recombines TRBV30 with TRBJ2-5; the match to TRBD2 covers 8 bases. Germline assignment: CDR1 GTSNPN and CDR2 SVGIG (reference sequence). J gave up 2 bases and V 2 bases, and 4 bases lay outside the gene matches. The CDR3 runs to 14 residues. In DNA form, the CDR3 reads TGTGCCTGGAGTCGGAGCGGGGGTCAAGAGACCCAGTACTTC. Amino acids: CAWSRSGGQETQYF.

Only a few counts were recorded for this clonotype. The rearrangement links TRBV7-2 to TRBJ2-7; D gene ambiguous. V dropped 1 base and J dropped 3 bases, with 13 bases sitting between them. Germline CDR1 is SGHTA and CDR2 is FQGNSA. The CDR3 spans 15 residues. The CDR3 spells CASSLGYGILYEQYF. The CDR3, as DNA: TGTGCCAGCAGCTTAGGTTATGGGATTCTCTACGAGCAGTACTTC.

This clonotype was counted between two and nine times. V and J are TRBV12-3 or TRBV12-4 and TRBJ2-7, with unresolved D. This CDR3 is built from 12 residues. The germline V and J ends were trimmed by 5 bases and 5 bases, with 10 bases remaining between them. The CDR3 loop reads CASSDLGNEQYF. Written as DNA, the CDR3 is TGTGCCAGCAGTGACCTTGGGAACGAGCAGTACTTC.

This clonotype occurred a few times. The chain uses TRBV7-3 and TRBJ2-4; 8 bases map to TRBD2. V shed 1 base and J 5 bases; nucleotides not matched to a gene: 7. The CDR3 contains 16 residues. Germline V lookup: CDR1 SGHTA, CDR2 FQGTGA. The CDR3, as DNA: TGTGCCAGCAGCTTAAGGTCCGACGGGGGGGAAAACATTCAGTACTTC. Translation gives CASSLRSDGGENIQYF.

This clonotype was counted a few times. This chain uses TRBV12-3 or TRBV12-4 with TRBJ2-1; D gene unclear. The V end lost 8 bases, the J end lost 4 bases, and 12 bases lay between the germline ends. The CDR3 covers 13 residues. Here the CDR3 reads CASLLGMYNEQFF. The CDR3 DNA reads as TGTGCCAGCCTCCTGGGGATGTACAATGAGCAGTTCTTC.

This clonotype has only a few counts. The rearrangement links TRBV7-9 to TRBJ1-3; unclear D gene. CDR1 is SEHNR and CDR2 is FQNEAQ in the germline V gene (reference sequence). Trimming shortened V by 7 bases and J by 0 bases, and 13 bases separated the two germline ends. The CDR3 spans 15 residues. In nucleotides, the CDR3 is TGTGCCAGCACCGATACACTCGCCTCTGGAAACACCATATATTTT. Translating it yields CASTDTLASGNTIYF.

This clonotype was detected a few times. V usage is TRBV7-9 and J usage is TRBJ2-1; tentatively, D is TRBD2 (5 bases). The CDR3 is 14 amino acids. V was shortened by 3 bases and J by 8 bases, with 14 bases between the two germline ends. The germline V gene has CDR1 SEHNR and CDR2 FQNEAQ (reference sequence). CDR3 amino acids: CASSLGAGNYEQFF. The CDR3, as DNA: TGTGCCAGCAGCTTGGGCGCCGGGAACTATGAGCAGTTCTTC.

V usage is TRBV7-8 and J usage is TRBJ2-1, with 9 bases fitting TRBD2. CDR1 is SGHVS and CDR2 is FQNEAQ in the germline V gene. The J segment lost 0 bases and the V segment lost 3 bases, leaving 3 bases of the junction unmatched. This CDR3 comprises 16 residues. The DNA of the CDR3 is TGTGCCAGCAGCTTTTCTAGCGGGGTCTCCTACAATGAGCAGTTCTTC. Its translation: CASSFSSGVSYNEQFF.

The chain uses TRBV6-1 and TRBJ2-1; 9 bases are shared with TRBD2. The J segment lost 2 bases and the V segment lost 4 bases, leaving 6 bases of the junction unmatched. The CDR3 is 16 amino acids. The germline V gene encodes CDR1 MNHNS and CDR2 SASEGT. DNA of the CDR3: TGTGCCAGCAGTGTTGATGCGGGAGGGCCCTACAATGAGCAGTTCTTC. This sequence encodes CASSVDAGGPYNEQFF.

In its sample, this clonotype was seen many times. The rearrangement links TRBV7-2 to TRBJ2-1; 7 bases are a match to TRBD2. V trimming: 6 bases; J trimming: 6 bases; junction bases outside the gene matches: 5. From germline, CDR1 is SGHTA and CDR2 FQGNSA. The CDR3 runs to 13 residues. The CDR3 DNA reads TGTGCCAGCAGGGGGTTAGCGGGCAATGAGCAGTTCTTC. It codes for CASRGLAGNEQFF.